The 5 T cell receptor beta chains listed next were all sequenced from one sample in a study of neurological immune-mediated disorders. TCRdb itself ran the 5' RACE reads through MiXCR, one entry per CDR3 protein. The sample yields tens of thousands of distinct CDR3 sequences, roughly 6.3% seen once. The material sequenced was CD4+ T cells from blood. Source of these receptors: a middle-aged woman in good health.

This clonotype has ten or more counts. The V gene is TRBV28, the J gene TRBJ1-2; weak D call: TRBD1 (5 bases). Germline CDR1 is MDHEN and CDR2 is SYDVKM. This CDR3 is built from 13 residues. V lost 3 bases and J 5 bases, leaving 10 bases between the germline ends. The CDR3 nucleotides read TGTGCCAGCAGTTTGGAGAGGGGTTATGGCTACACCTTC. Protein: CASSLERGYGYTF.

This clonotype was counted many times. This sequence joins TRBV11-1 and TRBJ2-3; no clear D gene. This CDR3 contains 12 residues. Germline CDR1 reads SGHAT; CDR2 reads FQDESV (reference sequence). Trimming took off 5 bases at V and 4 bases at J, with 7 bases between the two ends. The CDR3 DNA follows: TGTGCCAGCAGCGAAGGAGCAGATACGCAGTATTTT. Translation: CASSEGADTQYF.

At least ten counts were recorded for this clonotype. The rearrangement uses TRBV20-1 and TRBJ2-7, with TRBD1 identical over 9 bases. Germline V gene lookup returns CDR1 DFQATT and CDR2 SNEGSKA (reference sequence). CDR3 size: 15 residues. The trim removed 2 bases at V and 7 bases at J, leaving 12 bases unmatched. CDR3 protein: CSARMAGTGIEEQYF. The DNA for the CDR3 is TGCAGTGCTAGAATGGCGGGGACAGGGATAGAGGAGCAGTACTTC.

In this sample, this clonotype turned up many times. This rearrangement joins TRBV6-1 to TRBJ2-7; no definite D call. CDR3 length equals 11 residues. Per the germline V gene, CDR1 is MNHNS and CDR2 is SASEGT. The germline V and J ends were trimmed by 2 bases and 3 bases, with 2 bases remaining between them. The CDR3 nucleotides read TGTGCCAGCAGTGAACTCTACGAGCAGTACTTC. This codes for CASSELYEQYF.

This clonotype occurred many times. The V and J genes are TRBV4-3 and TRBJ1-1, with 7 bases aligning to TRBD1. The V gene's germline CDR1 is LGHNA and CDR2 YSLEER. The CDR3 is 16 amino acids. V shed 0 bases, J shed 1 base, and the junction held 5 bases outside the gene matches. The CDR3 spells CASSQDPGQSNTEAFF. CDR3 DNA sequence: TGCGCCAGCAGCCAAGATCCGGGACAGTCGAACACTGAAGCTTTCTTT.